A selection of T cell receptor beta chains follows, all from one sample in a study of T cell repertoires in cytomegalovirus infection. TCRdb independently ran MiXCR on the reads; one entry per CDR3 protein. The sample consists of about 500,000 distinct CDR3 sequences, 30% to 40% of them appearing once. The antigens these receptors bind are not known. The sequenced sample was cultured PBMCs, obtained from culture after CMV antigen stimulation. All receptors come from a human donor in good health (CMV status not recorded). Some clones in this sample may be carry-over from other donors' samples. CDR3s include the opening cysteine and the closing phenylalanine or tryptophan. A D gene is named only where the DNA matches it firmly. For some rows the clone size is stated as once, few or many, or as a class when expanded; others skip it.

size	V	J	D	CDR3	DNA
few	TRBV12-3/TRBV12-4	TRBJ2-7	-	CASSSYTYEQYF	TGTGCCAGCAGTTCCTACACCTACGAGCAGTACTTC
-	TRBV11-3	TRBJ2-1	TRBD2	CASSPIAGGWYEQFF	TGTGCCAGCAGCCCTATAGCGGGAGGATGGTATGAGCAGTTCTTC
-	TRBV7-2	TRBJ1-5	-	CASSLDVGNQPQHF	TGTGCCAGCAGCTTAGACGTCGGGAATCAGCCCCAGCATTTT
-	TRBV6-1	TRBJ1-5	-	CASSDWGGGLSNQPQHF	TGTGCCAGCAGTGATTGGGGGGGTGGGCTGAGCAATCAGCCCCAGCATTTT
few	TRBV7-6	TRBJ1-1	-	CASSLSPGTNTEAFF	TGTGCCAGCAGCTTATCACCCGGGACGAACACTGAAGCTTTCTTT
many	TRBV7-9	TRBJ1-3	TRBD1	CASSSLQGAHSGNTIYF	TGTGCCAGCAGCTCACTACAGGGGGCCCACTCTGGAAACACCATATATTTT
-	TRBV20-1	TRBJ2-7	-	CSARDFSRAYEQYF	TGCAGTGCTAGAGATTTTTCCCGAGCCTACGAGCAGTACTTC
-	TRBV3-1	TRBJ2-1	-	CASRAQTGSSYNEQFF	TGTGCCAGCAGGGCCCAAACAGGGTCGTCCTACAATGAGCAGTTCTTC
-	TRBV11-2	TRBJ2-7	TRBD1	CASSLVRDRTYEQYF	TGTGCCAGCAGCTTAGTACGGGACAGAACCTACGAGCAGTACTTC
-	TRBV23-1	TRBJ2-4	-	CASSQSNFLAKNIQYF	TGCGCCAGCAGTCAATCGAACTTTTTAGCCAAAAACATTCAGTACTTC
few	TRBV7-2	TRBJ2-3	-	CASSLDLRHTSTDTQYF	TGTGCCAGCAGCTTAGATCTTAGGCACACTAGCACAGATACGCAGTATTTT
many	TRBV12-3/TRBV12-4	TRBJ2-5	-	CASSLRQETQYF	TGTGCCAGCAGTTTACGGCAAGAGACCCAGTACTTC
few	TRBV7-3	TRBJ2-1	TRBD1	CASSWVGTGKYNEQFF	TGTGCCAGCAGCTGGGTTGGGACAGGGAAATACAATGAGCAGTTCTTC
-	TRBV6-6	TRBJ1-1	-	CASSYFPVGGTEAFF	TGTGCCAGCAGTTACTTCCCAGTTGGGGGCACTGAAGCTTTCTTT
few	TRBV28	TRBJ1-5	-	CASSFGQGDQPQHF	TGTGCCAGCAGTTTCGGCCAGGGAGACCAGCCCCAGCATTTT
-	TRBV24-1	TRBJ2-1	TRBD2	CATSPAGGFYNEQFF	TGTGCCACCAGTCCGGCGGGAGGGTTCTACAATGAGCAGTTCTTC
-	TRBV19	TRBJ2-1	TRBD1	CASRRTGTVEQFF	TGTGCCAGTAGAAGGACAGGAACCGTTGAGCAGTTCTTC
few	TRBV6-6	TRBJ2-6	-	CASISQGSSGANVLTF	TGTGCCAGCATAAGCCAGGGAAGCTCCGGGGCCAACGTCCTGACTTTC